These T cell receptor beta chains were read from a single sample in a study of T cell repertoires in cytomegalovirus infection. Each CDR3 protein gets one entry after TCRdb re-called the reads with MiXCR. Of 700,000 to 850,000 distinct CDR3 sequences listed, around a third are singletons. Antigens for these TCRs are unknown. Sequenced here: cultured CD8+ T cells from PBMCs, sampled from culture after CMV antigen stimulation. The receptor source for this set is a human donor in good health (CMV status not recorded). Some clones in this sample may be carry-over from other donors' samples. Each CDR3 is given with its conserved first and last residue. The D gene is left open where the match is weak. Expanded clones are given a class, and other clones once, few, many or no size at all.

d_call j_call v_call clone_size cdr3_nt cdr3_aa
TRBD1 TRBJ1-6 TRBV10-3 once TGTGCCATCAGTGGAGACAGGGGGAACTCACCCCTCCACTTT CAISGDRGNSPLHF
NA TRBJ1-1 TRBV19 NA TGTGCCAGTAGAGATCTTGGGGGGGACACTGAAGCTTTCTTT CASRDLGGDTEAFF
NA TRBJ2-7 TRBV27 NA TGTGCCTGCAGTTCCGGCTACGAGCAGTACTTC CACSSGYEQYF
NA TRBJ1-5 TRBV19 NA TGTGCCAGTAGTATAGGAACAGGGACCACGAATCAGCCCCAGCATTTT CASSIGTGTTNQPQHF
TRBD1 TRBJ1-5 TRBV7-9 NA TGTGCCAGCAGCTTAGTGGGACAGGGGGCCGAACAGCCCCAGCATTTT CASSLVGQGAEQPQHF
TRBD2 TRBJ2-5 TRBV6-6 NA TGTGCCAGCAGTTACTCGGGGGTAGCGGGGGGGGGCCAAGAGACCCAGTACTTC CASSYSGVAGGGQETQYF
NA TRBJ1-1 TRBV12-3/TRBV12-4 many TGTGCCAGCAGGGGGAAGGCAAGGTTGAACACTGAAGCTTTCTTT CASRGKARLNTEAFF
NA TRBJ2-7 TRBV19 NA TGTGCCAGTAGTACGGCCGGCACCTACGAGCAGTACTTC CASSTAGTYEQYF
NA TRBJ2-7 TRBV15 NA TGTGCCACCAGCAGAGACCCGGTCTCCTACGAGCAGTACTTC CATSRDPVSYEQYF
NA TRBJ2-3 TRBV6-1 few TGTGCCAGCAGCCCGGTCAGTCGGGTGACAGATACGCAGTATTTT CASSPVSRVTDTQYF
NA TRBJ2-2 TRBV7-6 many TGTGCCAGCAGCTTAGTTGCTAGTTCGGGCGGGGAGCTGTTTTTT CASSLVASSGGELFF
TRBD2 TRBJ2-5 TRBV7-6 NA TGTGCTAGCAGCCTTCGACTAGCGGGGGAAGCAGAAGAGACCCAGTACTTC CASSLRLAGEAEETQYF
NA TRBJ2-7 TRBV12-3/TRBV12-4 few TGTGCCAGCAGTTTATACAGGTCCTACGAGCAGTACTTC CASSLYRSYEQYF
TRBD2 TRBJ2-5 TRBV12-3/TRBV12-4 few TGTGCCAGCAGTTGGGGACTAGCGGCTACCCAGTACTTC CASSWGLAATQYF
NA TRBJ2-1 TRBV15 NA TGTGCCACCCATCCAGGGATGGGGAAGAGGAATGAGCAGTTCTTC CATHPGMGKRNEQFF
NA TRBJ1-1 TRBV4-1 few TGCGCCAGCAGCCAAGATTTTTACGAGAACACTGAAGCTTTCTTT CASSQDFYENTEAFF
TRBD1 TRBJ1-2 TRBV6-6 NA TGTGCCAGCAGCGGACAGGCACCTAACTATGGCTACACCTTC CASSGQAPNYGYTF
TRBD2 TRBJ2-2 TRBV19 NA TGTGCCAGTAGTACCCGGGAGGGAGCCGGGGAGCTGTTTTTT CASSTREGAGELFF
NA TRBJ2-1 TRBV24-1 many TGTGCCACCAGTGACCCGGACACCGAGGGGGATGAGCAGTTCTTC CATSDPDTEGDEQFF
NA TRBJ1-1 TRBV28 few TGTGCCAGCAGTTGGACAGATGACACTGAAGCTTTCTTT CASSWTDDTEAFF
NA TRBJ1-2 TRBV6-1 few TGTGCCAGCTCCGACGGGCCCTATGGCTACACCTTC CASSDGPYGYTF
TRBD1 TRBJ2-1 TRBV12-3/TRBV12-4 NA TGTGCCAGTAGGGGGACAGGGGCGTCAAACAATGAGCAGTTCTTC CASRGTGASNNEQFF
NA TRBJ1-2 TRBV9 NA TGTGCCAGCAGCCCGTTTGGGAGGGTAGCTAACTATGGCTACACCTTC CASSPFGRVANYGYTF
NA TRBJ2-3 TRBV7-2 few TGTGCCAGCAGCTTGAGGCAGGGGAAAGATACGCAGTATTTT CASSLRQGKDTQYF